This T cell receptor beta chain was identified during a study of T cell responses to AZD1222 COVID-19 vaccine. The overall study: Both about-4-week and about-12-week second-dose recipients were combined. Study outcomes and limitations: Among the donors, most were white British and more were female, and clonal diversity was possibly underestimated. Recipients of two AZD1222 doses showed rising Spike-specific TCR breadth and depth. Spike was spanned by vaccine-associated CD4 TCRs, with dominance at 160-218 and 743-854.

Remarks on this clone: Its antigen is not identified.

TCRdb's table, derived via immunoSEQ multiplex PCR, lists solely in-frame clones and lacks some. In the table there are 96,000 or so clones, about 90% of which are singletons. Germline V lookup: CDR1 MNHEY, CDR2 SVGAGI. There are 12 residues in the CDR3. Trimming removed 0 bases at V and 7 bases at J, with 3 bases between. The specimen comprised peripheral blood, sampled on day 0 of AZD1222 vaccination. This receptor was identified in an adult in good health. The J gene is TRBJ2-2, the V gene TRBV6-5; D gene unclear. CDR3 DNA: TGTGCCAGCAGTTACTCGTTCGGGGAGCTGTTTTTT. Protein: CASSYSFGELFF.